These 5 T cell receptor beta chains were all obtained from the same sample, sequenced in a study of control samples from healthy donors and cancer patients (dated by TCRdb to 2019 to 2021). The method was the immunoSEQ multiplex PCR assay. As stored in TCRdb, this immuneACCESS dataset retains in-frame rearrangements with V and J assigned. A fraction of the clones does not appear; measured against another copy, unresolved V genes explain less than half of the discrepancy, and the remainder lacks a known reason. The sample table holds about 95,000 clones, of which 70% to 90% were seen once. 15% to 20% of the sample is taken by the ten largest. Sample: blood. The receptors shown here come from a man aged 25-45 years in good health.

The chain uses TRBV28 and TRBJ1-1; 7 bases align to TRBD1. Per the germline V gene, CDR1 is MDHEN and CDR2 is SYDVKM. Germline trimming cut 8 bases from V and 5 bases from J; bases unmatched to any gene: 20. The CDR3 runs 17 residues. The CDR3 nucleotides are TGTGCCAGCCTCGGGGGCCCCGGAGACAGGGCAGGGACTGAAGCTTTCTTT. As protein: CASLGGPGDRAGTEAFF.

This chain connects TRBV12-3 or TRBV12-4 to TRBJ1-2; no reliable D call. This CDR3 spans 12 amino acids. V lost 2 bases to trimming and J lost 6 bases, with 7 bases between them. The CDR3 sequence is CASSLWANGYTF. DNA for the CDR3: TGTGCCAGCAGTTTATGGGCAAATGGCTACACCTTC.

The gene calls are TRBV6-6 and TRBJ1-2; D is uncertain. Germline V gene data show CDR1 as MNHNY and CDR2 as SVGAGI (reference sequence). The CDR3 is 11 residues long. V lost 2 bases and J 3 bases, leaving 1 base between the germline ends. CDR3 sequence reads: CASSYDYGYTF. The CDR3 nucleotides are TGTGCCAGCAGTTACGACTATGGCTACACCTTC.

The genes are TRBV28 and TRBJ1-5, with 7 bases that match TRBD1. V was clipped by 3 bases and J by 4 bases; unmatched bases: 3. The CDR3 is made up of 14 amino acids. Germline CDR1 MDHEN, CDR2 SYDVKM. The CDR3 nucleotides read TGTGCCAGCAGTTTGCCACAGGGGAATCAGCCCCAGCATTTT. Its translation: CASSLPQGNQPQHF.

The J gene is TRBJ1-5, the V gene TRBV27, with a weak D call TRBD1 (6 bases). Germline CDR1 reads MNHEY; CDR2 reads SMNVEV (reference sequence). Trimming removed 6 bases at V and 2 bases at J, with 14 bases between. This CDR3 is built from 15 residues. The CDR3 bases are TGTGCCAGCAGACTACAGGGTAAGGGCAATCAGCCCCAGCATTTT. Its protein is CASRLQGKGNQPQHF.